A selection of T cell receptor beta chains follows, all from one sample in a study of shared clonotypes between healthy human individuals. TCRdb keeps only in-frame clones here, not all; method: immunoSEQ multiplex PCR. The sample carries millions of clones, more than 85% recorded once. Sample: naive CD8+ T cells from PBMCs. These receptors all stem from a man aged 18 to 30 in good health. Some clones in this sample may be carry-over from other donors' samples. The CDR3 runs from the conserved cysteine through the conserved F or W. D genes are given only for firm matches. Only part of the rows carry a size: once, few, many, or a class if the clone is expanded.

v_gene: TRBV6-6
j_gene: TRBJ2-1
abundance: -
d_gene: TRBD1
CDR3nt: TGTGCCAGCAGTGACCGGGACAGGCACAATGAGCAGTTCTTC
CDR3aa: CASSDRDRHNEQFF

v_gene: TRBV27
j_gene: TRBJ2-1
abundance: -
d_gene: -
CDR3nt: TGTGCCAGCAGTTTCATACGGGTAGAGGGAAGCAATGAGCAGTTCTTC
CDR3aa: CASSFIRVEGSNEQFF

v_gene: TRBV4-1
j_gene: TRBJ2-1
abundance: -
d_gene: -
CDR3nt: TGCGCCAGCAGCCAAACCGCCCCCAATGAGCAGTTCTTC
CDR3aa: CASSQTAPNEQFF

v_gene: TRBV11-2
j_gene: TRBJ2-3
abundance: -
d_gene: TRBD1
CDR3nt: TGTGCCAGCAGCCCGACAGGGGGAGATACGCAGTATTTT
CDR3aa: CASSPTGGDTQYF

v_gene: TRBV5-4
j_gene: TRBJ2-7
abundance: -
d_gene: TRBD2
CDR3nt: TGTGCCAGCAGCTTGGCGGCTAGCGGGAGCCCCTACGAGCAGTACTTC
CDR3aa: CASSLAASGSPYEQYF

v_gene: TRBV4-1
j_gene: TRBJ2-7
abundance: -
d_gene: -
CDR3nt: TGCGCCAGCAGCCAAGTCAGGTCCTACGAGCAGTACTTC
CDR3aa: CASSQVRSYEQYF

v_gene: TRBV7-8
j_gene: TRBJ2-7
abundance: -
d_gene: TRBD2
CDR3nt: TGTGCCAGCAGCTTAGGTTGGGAGCTAGCGGGAGCCGAGCAGTACTTC
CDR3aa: CASSLGWELAGAEQYF

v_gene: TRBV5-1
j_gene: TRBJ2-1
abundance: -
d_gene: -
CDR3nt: TGCGCCAGCAGCTTGGCCAGGTTAGCGGAAACGAGCTCCAATGAGCAGTTCTTC
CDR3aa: CASSLARLAETSSNEQFF

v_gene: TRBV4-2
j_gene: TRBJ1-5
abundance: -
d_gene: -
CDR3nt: TGTGCCAGCAGCCCGGCACGGGACAAGATTAATCAGCCCCAGCATTTT
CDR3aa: CASSPARDKINQPQHF

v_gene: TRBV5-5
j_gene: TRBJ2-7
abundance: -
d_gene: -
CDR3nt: TGTGCCAGCAGCTTGTGGCGGGGACAGGAGCAGTACTTC
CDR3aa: CASSLWRGQEQYF

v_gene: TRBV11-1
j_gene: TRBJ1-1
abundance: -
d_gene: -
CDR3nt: TGTGCCAGCAGCCCCTACCTTGGGGGTCTGAACACTGAAGCTTTCTTT
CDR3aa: CASSPYLGGLNTEAFF

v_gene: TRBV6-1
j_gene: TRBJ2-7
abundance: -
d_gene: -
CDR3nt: TGTGCCAGCGGGGGAGCCTACGAGCAGTACTTC
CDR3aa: CASGGAYEQYF

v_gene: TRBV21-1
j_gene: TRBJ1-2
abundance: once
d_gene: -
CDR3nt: TGTGCCAGCAGCAAAGGAGAGGGGGCGAACTATGGCTACACCTTC
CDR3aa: CASSKGEGANYGYTF

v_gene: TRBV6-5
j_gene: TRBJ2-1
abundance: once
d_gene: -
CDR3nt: TGTGCCAGCAGGGAAGAGGGCTCCTACAATGAGCAGTTCTTC
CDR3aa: CASREEGSYNEQFF

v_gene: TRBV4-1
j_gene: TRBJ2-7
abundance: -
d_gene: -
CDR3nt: TGCGCCAGCAGCCAAGTTCTAGCCAGGGGCGAACGCGAGCAGTACTTC
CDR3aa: CASSQVLARGEREQYF

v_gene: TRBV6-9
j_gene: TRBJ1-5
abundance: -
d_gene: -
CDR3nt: TGTGCCAGCAGTTCCAGGGCGGGGGATTATCAGCCCCAGCATTTT
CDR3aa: CASSSRAGDYQPQHF

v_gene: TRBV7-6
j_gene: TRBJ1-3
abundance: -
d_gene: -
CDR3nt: TGTGCCAGCAGCTTAGTTCTCCGGGACACCTCTGGAAACACCATATATTTT
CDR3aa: CASSLVLRDTSGNTIYF